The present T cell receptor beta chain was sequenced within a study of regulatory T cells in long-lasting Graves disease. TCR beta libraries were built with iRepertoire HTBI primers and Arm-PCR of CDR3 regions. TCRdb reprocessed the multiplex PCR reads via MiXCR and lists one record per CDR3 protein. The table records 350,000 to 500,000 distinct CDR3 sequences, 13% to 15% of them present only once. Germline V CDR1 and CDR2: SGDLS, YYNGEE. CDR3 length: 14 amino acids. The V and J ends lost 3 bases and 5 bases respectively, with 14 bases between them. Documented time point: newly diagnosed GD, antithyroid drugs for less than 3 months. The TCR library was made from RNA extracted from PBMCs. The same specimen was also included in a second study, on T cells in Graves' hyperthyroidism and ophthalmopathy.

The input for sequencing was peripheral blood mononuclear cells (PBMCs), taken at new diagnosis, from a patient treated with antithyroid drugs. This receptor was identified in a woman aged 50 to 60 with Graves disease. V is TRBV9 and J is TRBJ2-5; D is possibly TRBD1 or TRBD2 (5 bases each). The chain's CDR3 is CASSGLQAGETQYF. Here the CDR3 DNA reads TGTGCCAGCAGCGGACTACAGGCAGGGGAGACCCAGTACTTC.